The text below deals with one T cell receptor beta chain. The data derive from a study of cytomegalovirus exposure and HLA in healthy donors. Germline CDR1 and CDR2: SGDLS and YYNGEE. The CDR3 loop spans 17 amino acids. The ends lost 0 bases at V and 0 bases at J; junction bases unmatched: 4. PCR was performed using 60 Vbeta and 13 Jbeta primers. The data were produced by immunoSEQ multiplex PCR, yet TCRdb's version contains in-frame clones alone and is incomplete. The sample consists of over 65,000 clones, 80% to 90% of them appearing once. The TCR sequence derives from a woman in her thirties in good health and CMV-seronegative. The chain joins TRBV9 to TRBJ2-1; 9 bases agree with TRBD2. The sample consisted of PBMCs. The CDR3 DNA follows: TGTGCCAGCAGCGTAGTAGGTAGCGGGGGCTCCTACAATGAGCAGTTCTTC. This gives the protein CASSVVGSGGSYNEQFF.